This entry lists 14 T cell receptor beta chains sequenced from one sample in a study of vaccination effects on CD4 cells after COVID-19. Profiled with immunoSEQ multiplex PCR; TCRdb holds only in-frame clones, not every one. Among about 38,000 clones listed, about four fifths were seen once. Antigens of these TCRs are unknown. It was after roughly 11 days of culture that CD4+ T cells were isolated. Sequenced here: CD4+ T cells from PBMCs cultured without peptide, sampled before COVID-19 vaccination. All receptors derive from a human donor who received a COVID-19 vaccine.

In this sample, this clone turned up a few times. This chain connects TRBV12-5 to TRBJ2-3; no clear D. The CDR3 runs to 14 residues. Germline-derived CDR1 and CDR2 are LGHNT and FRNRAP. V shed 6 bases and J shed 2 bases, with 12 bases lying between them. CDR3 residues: CASGSGLPTDTQYF. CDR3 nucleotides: TGTGCTAGTGGCTCGGGCCTTCCCACAGATACGCAGTATTTT.

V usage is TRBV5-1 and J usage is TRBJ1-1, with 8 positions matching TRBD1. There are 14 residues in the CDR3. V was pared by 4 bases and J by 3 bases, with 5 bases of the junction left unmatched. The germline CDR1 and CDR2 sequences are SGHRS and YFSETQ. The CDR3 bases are TGCGCCAGCAGCCCCGAGGGACAGGACACTGAAGCTTTCTTT. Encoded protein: CASSPEGQDTEAFF.

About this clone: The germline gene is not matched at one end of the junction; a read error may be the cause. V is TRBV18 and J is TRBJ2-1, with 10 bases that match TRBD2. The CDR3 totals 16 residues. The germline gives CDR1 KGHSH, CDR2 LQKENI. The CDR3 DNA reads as TGTGCCAGCTCGCCACCCCTAGCGGGGGCTTACAATGAGCAGTTCTTC. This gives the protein CASSPPLAGAYNEQFF.

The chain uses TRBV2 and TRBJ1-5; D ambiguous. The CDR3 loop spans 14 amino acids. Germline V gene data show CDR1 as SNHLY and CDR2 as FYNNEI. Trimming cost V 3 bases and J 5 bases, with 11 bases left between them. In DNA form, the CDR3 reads TGTGCCAGCAGTGACACGACGGCAGATCAGCCCCAGCATTTT. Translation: CASSDTTADQPQHF.

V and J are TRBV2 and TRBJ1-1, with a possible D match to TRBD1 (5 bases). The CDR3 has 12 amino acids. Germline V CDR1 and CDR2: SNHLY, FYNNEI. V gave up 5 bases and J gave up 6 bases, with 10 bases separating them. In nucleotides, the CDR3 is TGTGCCAGCAGTCGACCAGGGTCTGAAGCTTTCTTT. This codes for CASSRPGSEAFF.

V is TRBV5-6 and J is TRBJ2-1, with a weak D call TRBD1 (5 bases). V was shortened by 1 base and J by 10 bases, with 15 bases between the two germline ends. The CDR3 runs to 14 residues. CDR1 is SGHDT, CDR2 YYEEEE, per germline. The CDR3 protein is CASSLMANSGEQFF. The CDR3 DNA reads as TGTGCCAGCAGCTTGATGGCGAACTCAGGGGAGCAGTTCTTC. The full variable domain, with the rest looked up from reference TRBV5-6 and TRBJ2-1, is DAGVTQSPTHLIKTRGQQVTLRCSPKSGHDTVSWYQQALGQGPQFIFQYYEEEERQRGNFPDRFSGHQFPNYSSELNVNALLLGDSALYLCASSLMANSGEQFFGPGTRLTVL.

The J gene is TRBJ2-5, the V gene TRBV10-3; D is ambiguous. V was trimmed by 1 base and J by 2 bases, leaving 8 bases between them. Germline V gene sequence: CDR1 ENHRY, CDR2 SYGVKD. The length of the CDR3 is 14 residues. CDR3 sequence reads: CAISEYESQETQYF. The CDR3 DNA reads TGTGCCATCAGTGAGTACGAGAGTCAAGAGACCCAGTACTTC.

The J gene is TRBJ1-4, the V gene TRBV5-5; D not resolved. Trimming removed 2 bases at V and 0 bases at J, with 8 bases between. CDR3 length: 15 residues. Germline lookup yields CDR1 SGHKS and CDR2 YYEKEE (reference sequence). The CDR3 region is CASSLPTTTNEKLFF. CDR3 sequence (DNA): TGTGCCAGCAGCTTACCTACCACAACTAATGAAAAACTGTTTTTT. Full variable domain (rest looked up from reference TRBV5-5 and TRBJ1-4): DAGVTQSPTHLIKTRGQQVTLRCSPISGHKSVSWYQQVLGQGPQFIFQYYEKEERGRGNFPDRFSARQFPNYSSELNVNALLLGDSALYLCASSLPTTTNEKLFFGSGTQLSVL.

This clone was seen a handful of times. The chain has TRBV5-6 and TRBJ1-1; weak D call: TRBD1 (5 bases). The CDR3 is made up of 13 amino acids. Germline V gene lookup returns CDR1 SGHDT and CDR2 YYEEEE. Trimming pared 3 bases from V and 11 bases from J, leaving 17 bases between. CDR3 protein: CASSSGTYVRAFF. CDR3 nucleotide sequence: TGTGCCAGCAGCTCGGGGACGTACGTGAGGGCTTTCTTT.

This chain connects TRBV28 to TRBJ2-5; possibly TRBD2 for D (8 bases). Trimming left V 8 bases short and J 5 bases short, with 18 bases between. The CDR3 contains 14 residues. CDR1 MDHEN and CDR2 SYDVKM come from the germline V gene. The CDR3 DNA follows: TGTGCCAGCCGAGGGGGCGGGGGGCGGGAGACCCAGTACTTC. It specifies CASRGGGGRETQYF.

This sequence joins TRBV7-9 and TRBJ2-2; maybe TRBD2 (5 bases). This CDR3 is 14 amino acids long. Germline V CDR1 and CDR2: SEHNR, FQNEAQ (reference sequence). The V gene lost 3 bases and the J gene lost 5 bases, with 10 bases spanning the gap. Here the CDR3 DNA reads TGTGCCAGCAGCTTGGGTGGAGGAACCGGGGAGCTGTTTTTT. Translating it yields CASSLGGGTGELFF.

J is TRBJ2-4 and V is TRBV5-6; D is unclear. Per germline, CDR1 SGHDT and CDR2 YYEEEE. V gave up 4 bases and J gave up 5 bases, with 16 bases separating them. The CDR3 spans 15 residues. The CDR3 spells CASSTRVVLQNIQYF. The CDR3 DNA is TGTGCCAGCAGCACAAGGGTGGTCCTCCAAAACATTCAGTACTTC.

The CDR3 DNA reads TGTGCCAGCAGCTGGGCTTACCAAGAGACCCAGTACTTC. This encodes CASSWAYQETQYF. The chain uses TRBV7-9 and TRBJ2-5, with no clear D. V gave up 4 bases and J gave up 0 bases, with 6 bases separating them. The CDR3 sequence is 13 residues long. Looked up from germline, CDR1 is SEHNR and CDR2 is FQNEAQ (reference sequence).

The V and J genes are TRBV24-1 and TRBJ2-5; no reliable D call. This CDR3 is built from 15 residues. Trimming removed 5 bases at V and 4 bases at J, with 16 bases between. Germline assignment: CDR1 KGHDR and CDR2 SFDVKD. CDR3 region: CATSVAGALGETQYF. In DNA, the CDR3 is TGTGCCACCAGTGTAGCAGGAGCTCTCGGAGAGACCCAGTACTTC.